Listed here are 9 T cell receptor beta chains from one sample, sequenced in a study of CD8 T cells in ankylosing spondylitis. From the 5' RACE reads, TCRdb called clonotypes with MiXCR, one entry per CDR3 protein. The sample gives about 540,000 distinct CDR3 sequences, roughly 12% of which show up once; about 6.5% is in the top ten. Notes on the study in general: Ankylosing spondylitis blood appeared to carry a characteristic TCR beta motif of roughly eight highly homologous variants.

The antigens of these receptors remain unknown. The source material was blood, either unsorted or a sorted T cell fraction (not recorded which). Every receptor here comes from a male donor with ankylosing spondylitis.

This clonotype came up a few times. V and J are TRBV5-5 and TRBJ1-2; no definite D call. Trimming stripped 1 base from V and 8 bases from J, with 6 bases between. The germline V gene has CDR1 SGHKS and CDR2 YYEKEE (reference sequence). The CDR3 totals 11 residues. Here the CDR3 reads CASSLNGGYTF. The DNA of the CDR3 is TGTGCCAGCAGCTTGAACGGAGGCTACACCTTC.

The chain recombines TRBV5-1 with TRBJ2-2; D ambiguous. The V end was cut by 2 bases, the J end by 1 base, with 6 bases between. Germline values: CDR1 SGHRS, CDR2 YFSETQ. CDR3 length equals 14 residues. CDR3 nucleotide sequence: TGCGCCAGCAGCTTTTGGGGGAACACCGGGGAGCTGTTTTTT. Translated, it gives CASSFWGNTGELFF.

This clonotype was observed a few times. The chain joins TRBV2 to TRBJ2-1, with TRBD2 identical over 10 bases. CDR1 is SNHLY and CDR2 is FYNNEI in the germline V gene. The CDR3 has 16 residues. With 4 bases clipped from V and 12 bases from J, the junction kept 15 bases outside the gene matches. Written as DNA, the CDR3 is TGTGCCAGCAGTGCCGAAGCGGGAGGGCCCCATGAAGGGCAGTTCTTC. Its translation: CASSAEAGGPHEGQFF.

The chain uses TRBV20-1 and TRBJ1-5, with a possible D match to TRBD1 (5 bases). V was trimmed by 6 bases and J by 2 bases, leaving 14 bases between them. The length of the CDR3 is 14 residues. The germline V gene has CDR1 DFQATT and CDR2 SNEGSKA (reference sequence). Here the CDR3 reads CSAYPMGRNQPQHF. CDR3 sequence (DNA): TGCAGTGCATACCCTATGGGGCGCAATCAGCCCCAGCATTTT.

In its sample, this clonotype was seen a few times. The chain carries TRBV12-5 and TRBJ2-1; D call uncertain. Germline V gene lookup returns CDR1 LGHNT and CDR2 FRNRAP. Trimming took off 1 base at V and 6 bases at J, with 10 bases between the two ends. CDR3 length equals 14 residues. The chain's CDR3 is CASGLGQTSNEQFF. The CDR3 nucleotides read TGTGCTAGTGGTTTGGGCCAAACTTCCAATGAGCAGTTCTTC.

This chain connects TRBV24-1 to TRBJ2-1; a weak D match, TRBD2 (6 bases). This CDR3 has 16 residues. CDR1 is KGHDR and CDR2 is SFDVKD in the germline V gene. The germline V and J ends were trimmed by 5 bases and 6 bases, with 19 bases remaining between them. CDR3 residues: CATSGPNSGALNEQFF. The CDR3, as DNA: TGTGCCACCAGTGGACCTAATAGCGGAGCTCTCAATGAGCAGTTCTTC.

A few counts support this clonotype. The rearrangement joins TRBV20-1 to TRBJ2-3; 9 nucleotides align to TRBD2. The V and J ends lost 3 bases and 6 bases, in that order; junction bases with no gene match: 10. Germline V CDR1 and CDR2: DFQATT, SNEGSKA (reference sequence). CDR3 length equals 15 residues. The CDR3 bases are TGCAGTGCTAGTCGAACTAGCGGGTCCGTCGATACGCAGTATTTT. Translated, it gives CSASRTSGSVDTQYF.

This clonotype was seen only a few times. The chain has TRBV4-2 and TRBJ2-4, with unresolved D. CDR1 LGHNA and CDR2 YNFKEQ come from the germline V gene. This CDR3 comprises 15 residues. Trimming removed 0 bases from V and 4 bases from J, with 10 bases in between. CDR3 in DNA: TGTGCCAGCAGCCAAGACGATCCAGCGAAAAACATTCAGTACTTC. Its protein product is CASSQDDPAKNIQYF.

The chain couples TRBV3-1 to TRBJ2-1, with 7 bases identical to TRBD2. CDR1 and CDR2 (germline): LGHDT, YNNKEL (reference sequence). The CDR3 covers 15 residues. The V and J ends lost 3 bases and 4 bases, in that order; junction bases with no gene match: 6. This chain's CDR3 is CASSQSGISYNEQFF. In DNA form, the CDR3 reads TGTGCCAGCAGCCAGAGCGGGATCTCGTACAATGAGCAGTTCTTC.